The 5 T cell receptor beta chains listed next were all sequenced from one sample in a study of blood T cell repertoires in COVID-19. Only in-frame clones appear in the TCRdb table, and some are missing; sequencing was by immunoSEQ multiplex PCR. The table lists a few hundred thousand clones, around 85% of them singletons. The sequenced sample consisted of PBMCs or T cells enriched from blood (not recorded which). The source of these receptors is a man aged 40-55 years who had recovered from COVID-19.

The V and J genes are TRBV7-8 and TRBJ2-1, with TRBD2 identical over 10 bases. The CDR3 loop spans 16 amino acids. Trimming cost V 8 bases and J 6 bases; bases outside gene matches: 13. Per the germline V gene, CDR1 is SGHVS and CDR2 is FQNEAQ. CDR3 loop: CASVAGGSDGFNEQFF. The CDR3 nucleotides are TGTGCCAGCGTAGCGGGAGGCTCGGATGGATTCAATGAGCAGTTCTTC.

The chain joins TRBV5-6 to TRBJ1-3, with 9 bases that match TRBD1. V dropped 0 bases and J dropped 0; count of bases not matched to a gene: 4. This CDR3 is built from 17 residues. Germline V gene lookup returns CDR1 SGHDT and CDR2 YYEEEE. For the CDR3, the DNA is TGTGCCAGCAGCTTGGCACAGGGGGCTTTCTCTGGAAACACCATATATTTT. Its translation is CASSLAQGAFSGNTIYF.

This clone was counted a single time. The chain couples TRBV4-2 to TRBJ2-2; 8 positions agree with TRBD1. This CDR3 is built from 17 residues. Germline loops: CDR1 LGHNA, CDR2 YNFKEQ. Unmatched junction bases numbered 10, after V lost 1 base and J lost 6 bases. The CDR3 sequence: CASSQGHSGGSSGELFF. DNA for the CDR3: TGTGCCAGCAGCCAAGGTCACTCAGGGGGCTCTTCCGGGGAGCTGTTTTTT.

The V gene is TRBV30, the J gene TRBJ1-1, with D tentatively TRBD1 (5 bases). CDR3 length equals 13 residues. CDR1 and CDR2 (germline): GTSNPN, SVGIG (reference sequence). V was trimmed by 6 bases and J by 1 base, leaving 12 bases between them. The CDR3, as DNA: TGTGCCTGTTCGGGACTCACGAACACTGAAGCTTTCTTT. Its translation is CACSGLTNTEAFF.

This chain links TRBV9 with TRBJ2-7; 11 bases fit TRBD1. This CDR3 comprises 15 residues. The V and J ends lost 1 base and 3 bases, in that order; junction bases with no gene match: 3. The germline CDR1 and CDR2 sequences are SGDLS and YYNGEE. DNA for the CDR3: TGTGCCAGCAGCGTATCAGGGACAGGGGGCTACGAGCAGTACTTC. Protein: CASSVSGTGGYEQYF.